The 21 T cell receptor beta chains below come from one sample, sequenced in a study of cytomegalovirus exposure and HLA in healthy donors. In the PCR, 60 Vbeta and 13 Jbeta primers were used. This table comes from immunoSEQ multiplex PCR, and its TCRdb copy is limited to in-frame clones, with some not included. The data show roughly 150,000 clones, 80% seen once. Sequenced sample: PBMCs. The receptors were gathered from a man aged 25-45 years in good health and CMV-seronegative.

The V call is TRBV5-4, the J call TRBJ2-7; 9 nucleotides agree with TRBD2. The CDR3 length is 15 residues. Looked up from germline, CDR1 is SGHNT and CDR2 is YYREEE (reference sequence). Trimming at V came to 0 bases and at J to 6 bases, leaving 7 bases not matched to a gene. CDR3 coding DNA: TGTGCCAGCAGCTTGGATGGCGGGAGGGGGGGCGAGCAGTACTTC. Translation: CASSLDGGRGGEQYF.

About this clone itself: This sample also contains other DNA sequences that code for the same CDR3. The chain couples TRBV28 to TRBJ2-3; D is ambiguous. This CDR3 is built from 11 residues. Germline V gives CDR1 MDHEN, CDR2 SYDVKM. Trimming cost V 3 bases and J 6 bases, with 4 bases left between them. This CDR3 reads CASSLTDTQYF. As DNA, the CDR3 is TGTGCCAGCAGTTTGACTGATACGCAGTATTTT.

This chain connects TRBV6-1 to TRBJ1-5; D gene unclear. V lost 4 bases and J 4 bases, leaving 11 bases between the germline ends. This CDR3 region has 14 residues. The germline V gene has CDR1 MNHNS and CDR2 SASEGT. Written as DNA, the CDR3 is TGTGCCAGCAGTGCCGGGAGGGAAAATCAGCCCCAGCATTTT. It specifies CASSAGRENQPQHF.

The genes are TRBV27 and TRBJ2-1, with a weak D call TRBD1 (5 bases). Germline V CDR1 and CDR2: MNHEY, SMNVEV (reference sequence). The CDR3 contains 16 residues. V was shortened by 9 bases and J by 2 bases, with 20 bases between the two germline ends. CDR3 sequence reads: CASTIARLDTYNEQFF. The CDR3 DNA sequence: TGTGCCAGTACCATTGCCCGATTGGACACCTACAATGAGCAGTTCTTC.

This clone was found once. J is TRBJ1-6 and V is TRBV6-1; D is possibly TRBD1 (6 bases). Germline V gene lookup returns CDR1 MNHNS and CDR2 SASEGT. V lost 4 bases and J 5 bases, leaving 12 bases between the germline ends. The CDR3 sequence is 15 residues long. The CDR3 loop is CASSGPGQNNSPLHF. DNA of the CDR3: TGTGCCAGCAGTGGACCGGGACAAAATAATTCACCCCTCCACTTT.

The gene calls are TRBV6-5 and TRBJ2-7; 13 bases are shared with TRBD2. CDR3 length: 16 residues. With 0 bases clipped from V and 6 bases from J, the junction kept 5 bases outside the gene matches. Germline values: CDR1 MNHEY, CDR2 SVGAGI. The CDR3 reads CASSYSTSGRSGEQYF. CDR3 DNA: TGTGCCAGCAGTTACTCGACTAGCGGGAGGAGTGGCGAGCAGTACTTC.

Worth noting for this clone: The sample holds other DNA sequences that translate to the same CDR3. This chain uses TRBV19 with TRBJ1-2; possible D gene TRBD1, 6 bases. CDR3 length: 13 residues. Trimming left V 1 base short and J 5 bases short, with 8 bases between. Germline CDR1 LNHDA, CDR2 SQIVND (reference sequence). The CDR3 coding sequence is TGTGCCAGTAGTATAGGAGGGGGATATGGCTACACCTTC. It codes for CASSIGGGYGYTF.

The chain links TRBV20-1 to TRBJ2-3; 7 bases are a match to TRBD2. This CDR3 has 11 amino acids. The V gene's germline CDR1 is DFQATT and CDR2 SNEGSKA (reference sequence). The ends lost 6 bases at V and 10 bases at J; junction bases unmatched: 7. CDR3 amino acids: CSAIRDYPQYF. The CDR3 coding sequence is TGCAGTGCAATAAGGGACTACCCGCAGTATTTT.

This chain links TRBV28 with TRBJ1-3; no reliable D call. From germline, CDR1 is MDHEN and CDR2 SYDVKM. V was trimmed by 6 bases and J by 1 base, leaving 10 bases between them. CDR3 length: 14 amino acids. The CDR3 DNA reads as TGTGCCAGCAGGAAAGGCGGATCTGGAAACACCATATATTTT. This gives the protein CASRKGGSGNTIYF.

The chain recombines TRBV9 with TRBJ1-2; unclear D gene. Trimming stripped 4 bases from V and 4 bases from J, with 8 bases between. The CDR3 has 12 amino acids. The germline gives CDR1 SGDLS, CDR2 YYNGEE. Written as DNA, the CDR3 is TGTGCCAGCAGCCCCTACAGCTATGGCTACACCTTC. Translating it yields CASSPYSYGYTF.

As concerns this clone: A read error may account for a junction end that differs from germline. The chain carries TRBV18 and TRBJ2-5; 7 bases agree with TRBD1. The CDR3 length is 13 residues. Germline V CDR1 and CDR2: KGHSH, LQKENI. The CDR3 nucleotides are TGTGCCAGCTCACCACGTCTGGAAGAGGGACAGAACTTC. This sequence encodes CASSPRLEEGQNF.

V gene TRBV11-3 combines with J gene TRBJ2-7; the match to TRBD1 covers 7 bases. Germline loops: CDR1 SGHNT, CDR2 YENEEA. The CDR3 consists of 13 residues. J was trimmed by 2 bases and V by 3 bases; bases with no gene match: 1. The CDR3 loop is CASSFDRAYEQYF. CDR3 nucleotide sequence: TGTGCCAGCAGCTTCGACAGGGCCTACGAGCAGTACTTC.

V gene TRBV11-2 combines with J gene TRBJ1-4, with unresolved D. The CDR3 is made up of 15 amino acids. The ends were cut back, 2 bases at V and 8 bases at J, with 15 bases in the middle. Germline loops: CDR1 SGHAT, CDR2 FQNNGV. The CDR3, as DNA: TGTGCCAGCAGCTTAAATCCGCGGGGTACGGAAAAACTGTTTTTT. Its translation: CASSLNPRGTEKLFF.

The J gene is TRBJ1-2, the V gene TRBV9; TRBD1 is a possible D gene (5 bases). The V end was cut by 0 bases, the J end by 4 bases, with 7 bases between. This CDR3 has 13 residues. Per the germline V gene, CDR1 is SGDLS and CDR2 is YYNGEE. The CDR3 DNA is TGTGCCAGCAGCGTAGGTGACAGCTATGGCTACACCTTC. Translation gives CASSVGDSYGYTF.

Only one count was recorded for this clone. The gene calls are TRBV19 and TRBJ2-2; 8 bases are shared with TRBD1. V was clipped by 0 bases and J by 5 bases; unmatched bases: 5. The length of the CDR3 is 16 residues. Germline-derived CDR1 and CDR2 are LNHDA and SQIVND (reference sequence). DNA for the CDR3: TGTGCCAGTAGTATAGATTGGACAGGGATGACCGGGGAGCTGTTTTTT. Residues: CASSIDWTGMTGELFF. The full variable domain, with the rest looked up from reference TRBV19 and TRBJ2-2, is DGGITQSPKYLFRKEGQNVTLSCEQNLNHDAMYWYRQDPGQGLRLIYYSQIVNDFQKGDIAEGYSVSREKKESFPLTVTSAQKNPTAFYLCASSIDWTGMTGELFFGEGSRLTVL.

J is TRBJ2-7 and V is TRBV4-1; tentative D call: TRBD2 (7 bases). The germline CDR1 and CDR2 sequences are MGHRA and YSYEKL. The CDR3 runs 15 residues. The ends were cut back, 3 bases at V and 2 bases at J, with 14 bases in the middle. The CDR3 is CASSHLGGGAYEQYF. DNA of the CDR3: TGCGCCAGCAGCCACTTGGGGGGGGGCGCCTACGAGCAGTACTTC.

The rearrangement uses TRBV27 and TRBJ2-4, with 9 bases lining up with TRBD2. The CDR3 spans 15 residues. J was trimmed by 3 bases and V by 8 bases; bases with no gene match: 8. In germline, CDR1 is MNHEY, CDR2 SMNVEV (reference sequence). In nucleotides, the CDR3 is TGTGCCAGCTCTTTAGCGGGAGCAGGCAAAAACATTCAGTACTTC. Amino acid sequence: CASSLAGAGKNIQYF.

CDR3 sequence reads: CASSFGLIHRGYNYGYTF. As DNA, the CDR3 is TGTGCCAGCAGTTTCGGACTTATTCACAGGGGGTACAACTATGGCTACACCTTC. This chain connects TRBV28 to TRBJ1-2; 8 nucleotides align to TRBD1. Germline assignment: CDR1 MDHEN and CDR2 SYDVKM. The length of the CDR3 is 18 residues. V shed 3 bases and J 2 bases; nucleotides not matched to a gene: 14.

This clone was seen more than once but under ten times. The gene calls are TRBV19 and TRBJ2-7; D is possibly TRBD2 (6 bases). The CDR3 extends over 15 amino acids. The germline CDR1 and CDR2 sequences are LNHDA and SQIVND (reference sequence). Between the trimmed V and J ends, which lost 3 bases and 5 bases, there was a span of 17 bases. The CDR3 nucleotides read TGTGCCAGTAGTATTGACTCGGGGGAGGTGGACGAGCAGTACTTC. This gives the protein CASSIDSGEVDEQYF.

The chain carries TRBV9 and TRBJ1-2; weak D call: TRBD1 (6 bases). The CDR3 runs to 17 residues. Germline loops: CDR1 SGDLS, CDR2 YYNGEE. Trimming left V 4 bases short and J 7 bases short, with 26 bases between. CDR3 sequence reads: CASSLQMGGGGEGGYTF. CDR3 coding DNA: TGTGCCAGCAGCTTACAAATGGGGGGAGGGGGAGAAGGTGGCTACACCTTC.

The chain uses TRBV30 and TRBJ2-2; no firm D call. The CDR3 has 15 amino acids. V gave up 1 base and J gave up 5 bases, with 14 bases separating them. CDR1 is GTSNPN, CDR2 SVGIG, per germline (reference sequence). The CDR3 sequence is CAWSGVERRTGELFF. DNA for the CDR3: TGTGCCTGGAGTGGGGTCGAGCGCCGGACCGGGGAGCTGTTTTTT.